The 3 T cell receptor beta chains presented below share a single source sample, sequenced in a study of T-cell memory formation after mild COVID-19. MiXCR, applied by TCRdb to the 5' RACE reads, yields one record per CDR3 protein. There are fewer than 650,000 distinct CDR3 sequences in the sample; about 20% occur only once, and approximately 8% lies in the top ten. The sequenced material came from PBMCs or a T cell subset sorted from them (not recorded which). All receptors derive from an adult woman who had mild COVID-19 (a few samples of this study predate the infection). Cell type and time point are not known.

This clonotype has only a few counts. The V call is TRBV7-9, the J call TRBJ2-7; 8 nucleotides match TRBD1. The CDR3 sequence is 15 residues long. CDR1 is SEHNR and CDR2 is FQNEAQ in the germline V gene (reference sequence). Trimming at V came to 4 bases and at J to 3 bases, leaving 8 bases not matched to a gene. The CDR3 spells CASSSPGQDFYEQYF. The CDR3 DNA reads TGTGCCAGCAGCTCTCCGGGACAGGACTTCTACGAGCAGTACTTC.

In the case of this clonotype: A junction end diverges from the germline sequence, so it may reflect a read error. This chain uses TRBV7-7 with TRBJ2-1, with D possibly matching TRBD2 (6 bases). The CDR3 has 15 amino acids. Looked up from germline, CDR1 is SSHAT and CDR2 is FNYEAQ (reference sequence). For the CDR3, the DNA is TGTGCTAGCAGCCCACTTCCGGGAGCTTTCAATGAGCAGTTCTTC. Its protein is CASSPLPGAFNEQFF.

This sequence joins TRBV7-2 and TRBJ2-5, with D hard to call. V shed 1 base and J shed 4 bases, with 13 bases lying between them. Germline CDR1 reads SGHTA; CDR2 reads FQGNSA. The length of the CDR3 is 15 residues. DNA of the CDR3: TGTGCCAGCAGCTTAGGCGGATCGTGGGGAGAGACCCAGTACTTC. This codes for CASSLGGSWGETQYF.